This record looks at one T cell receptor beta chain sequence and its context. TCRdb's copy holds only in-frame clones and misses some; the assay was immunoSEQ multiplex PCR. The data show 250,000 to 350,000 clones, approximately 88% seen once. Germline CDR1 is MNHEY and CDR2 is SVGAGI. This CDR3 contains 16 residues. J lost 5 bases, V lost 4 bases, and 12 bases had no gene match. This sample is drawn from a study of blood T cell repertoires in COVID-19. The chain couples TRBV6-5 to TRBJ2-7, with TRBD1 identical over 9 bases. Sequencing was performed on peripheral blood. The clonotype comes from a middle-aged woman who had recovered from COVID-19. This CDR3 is CASSSPTGTGNHEQYF. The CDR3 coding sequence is TGTGCCAGCAGTTCCCCAACCGGGACAGGGAACCACGAGCAGTACTTC.